This TCR beta chain was retrieved from a study of spatial heterogeneity in lung cancer. Study summary: Detected sequences consistently included more beta-chain ones than alpha-chain ones.

Germline V CDR1 and CDR2: LNHNV, YYDKDF (reference sequence). Trimming removed 4 bases from V and 0 bases from J, with 12 bases in between. The CDR3 covers 16 residues. Every TCR cDNA molecule carried a tag that served as a unique molecular identifier. TCRdb processed the 5' RACE reads anew with MiXCR; each CDR3 protein has one entry. The data hold some 2,000 distinct CDR3 sequences, with approximately 15% observed a single time. The time point: sample taken at primary tumor resection. Samples came from roughly 72 TRACERx patients with untreated early-stage lung cancer. Whole RNA came from tumor, nontumor lung or frozen PBMC and was sequenced without being sorted.

The TCR comes from a male donor with early-stage non-small cell lung cancer. This specimen consisted of normal lung tissue next to the tumor, obtained at surgery. The V gene is TRBV15, the J gene TRBJ1-4; maybe TRBD1 (5 bases). The CDR3 is CATSIGDRATNEKLFF. The CDR3 DNA reads TGTGCCACCAGCATAGGTGACAGAGCAACTAATGAAAAACTGTTTTTT.